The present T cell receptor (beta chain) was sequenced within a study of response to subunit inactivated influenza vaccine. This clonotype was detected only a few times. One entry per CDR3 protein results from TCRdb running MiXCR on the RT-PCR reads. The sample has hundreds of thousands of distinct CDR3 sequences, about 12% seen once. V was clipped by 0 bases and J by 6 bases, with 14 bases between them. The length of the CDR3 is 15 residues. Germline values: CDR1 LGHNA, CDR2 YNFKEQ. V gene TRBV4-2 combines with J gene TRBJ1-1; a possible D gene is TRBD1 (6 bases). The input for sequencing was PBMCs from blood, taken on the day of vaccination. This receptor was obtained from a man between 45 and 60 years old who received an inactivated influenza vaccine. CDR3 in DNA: TGTGCCAGCAGCCAAGATCTTGTTAGGGGGGCTGAAGCTTTCTTT. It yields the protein CASSQDLVRGAEAFF.